Listed below are T cell receptor beta chains from one sample, sequenced in a study of T cells in Graves' hyperthyroidism and ophthalmopathy. TCRdb re-called the multiplex PCR reads through MiXCR, storing one row per CDR3 protein. The table lists fewer than 350,000 distinct CDR3 sequences, 15% to 20% of them singletons, with 15% to 18% in the top ten. Input material: blood. The source is a woman aged 40 to 50 with Graves' ophthalmopathy. The conserved cysteine and the conserved F or W are not part of the CDR3 here. Fields, in order: J gene, V gene, CDR3 protein.

j_call: TRBJ2-7
v_call: TRBV7-2
cdr3_aa: ASSLFVGQAYEQY

j_call: TRBJ2-6
v_call: TRBV28
cdr3_aa: ASHRDRTFGANVLT

j_call: TRBJ1-1
v_call: TRBV7-3
cdr3_aa: ASSLDRDNTEAF

j_call: TRBJ1-1
v_call: TRBV6-5
cdr3_aa: ASSYASDLNTEAF

j_call: TRBJ2-5
v_call: TRBV5-1
cdr3_aa: ASSLRLAEYQETQY

j_call: TRBJ1-5
v_call: TRBV2
cdr3_aa: ASRQGFDQPQH

j_call: TRBJ2-7
v_call: TRBV27
cdr3_aa: ASSADPSGDPYEQY

j_call: TRBJ1-1
v_call: TRBV20-1
cdr3_aa: SAPVPGQGHTEAF

j_call: TRBJ2-7
v_call: TRBV20-1
cdr3_aa: SAAGGRPYEQY

j_call: TRBJ2-7
v_call: TRBV19
cdr3_aa: ASSISGGPYEQY

j_call: TRBJ1-1
v_call: TRBV20-1
cdr3_aa: SAISDGRGTEAF

j_call: TRBJ1-2
v_call: TRBV6-1
cdr3_aa: ASSGTDSGYGYT

j_call: TRBJ1-1
v_call: TRBV19
cdr3_aa: ASSTPGLSNTEAF

j_call: TRBJ2-2
v_call: TRBV11-2
cdr3_aa: ASSDGEGYTGELF

j_call: TRBJ2-7
v_call: TRBV11-2
cdr3_aa: ASSSIRDRSYEQY

j_call: TRBJ2-7
v_call: TRBV5-6
cdr3_aa: ASSTGQGRREQY

j_call: TRBJ1-2
v_call: TRBV6-1
cdr3_aa: ASSELARYGYT

j_call: TRBJ2-7
v_call: TRBV28
cdr3_aa: ASSSSGLAGFYEQY

j_call: TRBJ2-5
v_call: TRBV25-1
cdr3_aa: ASSDIAGRARLGETQY

j_call: TRBJ2-7
v_call: TRBV11-3
cdr3_aa: ASSRGLAGRYEQY

j_call: TRBJ1-1
v_call: TRBV29-1
cdr3_aa: SVGVWGTEAF

j_call: TRBJ1-1
v_call: TRBV6-1
cdr3_aa: ASSEGWAAINTEAF

j_call: TRBJ1-2
v_call: TRBV12-3/TRBV12-4
cdr3_aa: ASTFGGQMYGYT

j_call: TRBJ2-7
v_call: TRBV7-9
cdr3_aa: ASSLFATGGTYEQY

j_call: TRBJ2-5
v_call: TRBV2
cdr3_aa: ASSEGLLGTQY

j_call: TRBJ2-5
v_call: TRBV5-1
cdr3_aa: ASSFPSGETQY

j_call: TRBJ1-2
v_call: TRBV19
cdr3_aa: ASSMGQGNYVYT

j_call: TRBJ2-5
v_call: TRBV7-6
cdr3_aa: ASSTLAGDGTQY

j_call: TRBJ2-7
v_call: TRBV5-1
cdr3_aa: ASSPPGSSHEQY

j_call: TRBJ2-7
v_call: TRBV6-1
cdr3_aa: ASRGPGAGAYEQY

j_call: TRBJ1-2
v_call: TRBV6-1
cdr3_aa: ASSGYRDGYT

j_call: TRBJ1-2
v_call: TRBV12-3/TRBV12-4
cdr3_aa: ASSLEGVGGYT

j_call: TRBJ2-2
v_call: TRBV10-3
cdr3_aa: ATAVGRGNTGELF

j_call: TRBJ1-1
v_call: TRBV18
cdr3_aa: ASSPTTGVVGTEAF

j_call: TRBJ1-2
v_call: TRBV18
cdr3_aa: ASFEDSHGYT

j_call: TRBJ2-7
v_call: TRBV4-3
cdr3_aa: ASSQNLMGEQY

j_call: TRBJ2-5
v_call: TRBV30
cdr3_aa: AWRGLPQETQY

j_call: TRBJ2-5
v_call: TRBV20-1
cdr3_aa: SAGLSGGGETQY

j_call: TRBJ2-7
v_call: TRBV10-3
cdr3_aa: AISESSGSLYEQY

j_call: TRBJ1-1
v_call: TRBV12-3/TRBV12-4
cdr3_aa: ASSQTGPGREAF

j_call: TRBJ1-5
v_call: TRBV6-5
cdr3_aa: ASSALDGSNQPQH

j_call: TRBJ2-5
v_call: TRBV5-1
cdr3_aa: ASSRMRGTGENQETQY

j_call: TRBJ1-2
v_call: TRBV12-3/TRBV12-4
cdr3_aa: ASSLTYHGYGYT

j_call: TRBJ2-7
v_call: TRBV11-2
cdr3_aa: ASSLGGQGAGEQY

j_call: TRBJ2-5
v_call: TRBV7-9
cdr3_aa: ASSLVAGIEETQY

j_call: TRBJ2-3
v_call: TRBV27
cdr3_aa: ASGVSTDTQY